This T cell receptor (beta chain) was documented in a study of low-dose radiotherapy and immunotherapy resistance in tumors (dated by TCRdb to between 2021 and 2023). The study in broad terms: In Cohort 1, each fraction delivered 0.5 Gy every 2 weeks, and the prescribed total PTV dose was 6.5 Gy. Nivolumab and ipilimumab were both given intravenously, with nivolumab at a 240 mg flat dose every two weeks and ipilimumab at 1 mg/kg every six weeks. Starting on cycle 1 day 1, patients took 300 mg of aspirin by mouth once daily for four cycles. The translational analysis covered eight patients: three from the first dose cohort and the first five from the second dose cohort. Cyclophosphamide 200 mg/m2 was administered intravenously every two weeks, one day before each radiation and immunotherapy administration. Trial participants were not randomized into treatment groups. Cohort 2 received 1 Gy per fraction every two weeks, with a total of 13 Gy over 26 weeks.

Explained via the paper, the time point label denotes: after trial treatment. In the paper's terms, the treatment or condition label means: LDRT plus nivolumab, ipilimumab, low-dose cyclophosphamide and aspirin (RACIN trial). Donors were enrolled in RACIN, a single-arm phase I dose-escalation trial in which nivolumab, ipilimumab, aspirin, low-dose cyclophosphamide and low-dose radiotherapy were combined. To be eligible, a patient needed to have an advanced solid tumor that was TIL-negative. Sequencing used an Illumina HiSeq 2500. Superscript III and a set of TRAV- and TRBV-specific primers were used to synthesize first-strand cDNA, so that both TCRalpha and TCRbeta chains were covered. TCRs were amplified with Phusion for roughly 19 PCR cycles, with a constant-region primer paired with the adapter attached to the V primers. Isolated mRNA was amplified with the MessageAmp II aRNA Amplification Kit, using a roughly 15-hour in vitro transcription at 37°C. The Dynabeads mRNA DIRECT Purification Kit was used to isolate the mRNA for TCR sequencing. Indexed Illumina adapters were added in a second Phusion PCR of around 23 cycles, and the PCR products were purified with AMPure XP beads. The paper's processing steps were these. Custom Perl scripts were used to pool TCR sequences that encoded the same protein, to remove out-of-frame sequences, and to calculate the abundance of each clonotype. Any TCR sequence supported by only a single read was excluded from analysis. Repertoire metrics included Shannon entropy, Gini index, clonality, richness, and frequency of TCRs shared between repertoires. TCRdb reran the public reads through fastp at Q25 and MiXCR, keeping productive beta chains. Rows matching on CDR3 protein sequence are summarized as one entry with the most common DNA and genes. TCRdb's processing, not the authors', yielded these V and J calls. The sample has approximately 91,000 distinct CDR3 sequences on record, roughly 20% of them singletons. The ten largest account for 9.5% to 15% of the sample.

This clonotype was found many times. Its target antigen remains unknown. Base-call qualities are not available, and no considerably larger clone is one nucleotide away. The sample consisted of PBMCs, taken after low-dose radiotherapy plus immunotherapy. The receptor was isolated from a female donor with ovarian cancer.

The DNA sequence is given as TGTGCCAGCAGCGTAGGACCAGCGGTTCAAGAGACCCAGTACTTC. This gives the protein CASSVGPAVQETQYF. The sequence joins TRBV9 to TRBJ2-5; TRBD2 is perhaps the D gene, given 5 matching bases. The germline V gene gives CDR1 as SGDLS and CDR2 as YYNGEE. CDR3 length: 15 amino acids, cysteine to phenylalanine. Just the 45-base CDR3 DNA is kept, in frame starting at base 1. Between the V and J ends, shortened by 0 bases and 2 bases respectively, the junction contains 11 bases. The CDR3 plus the reference TRBV9 and TRBJ2-5 genes for the other parts give the full variable domain: DSGVTQTPKHLITATGQRVTLRCSPRSGDLSVYWYQQSLDQGLQFLIQYYNGEERAKGNILERFSAQQFPDLHSELNLSSLELGDSALYFCASSVGPAVQETQYFGPGTRLLVL.